One sample yielded the 26 T cell receptor beta chains listed below, sequenced in a study of human T cells and chemical hapten exposure. Time point denoted: patch test 3, about 24 weeks after DPC sensitization. As to treatment: therapeutic diphenylcyclopropenone sensitization with weekly scalp DPC. One entry per CDR3 protein results from TCRdb running MiXCR on the RACE reads. The sample carries about 30,000 distinct CDR3 sequences, 5.5% to 6.5% recorded once. Sequencing used whole blood, obtained in connection with sensitization to the hapten diphenylcyclopropenone (DPC). Source of these receptors: a man aged 30 to 45 with alopecia areata. Some clones in this sample may be carry-over from other donors' samples.

With respect to this clonotype: A much bigger clone sits one base away, suggesting this may be a read error. V and J are TRBV27 and TRBJ2-7, with D unclear. This CDR3 contains 13 residues. Germline V gene data show CDR1 as MNHEY and CDR2 as SMNVEV (reference sequence). Trimming took off 3 bases at V and 5 bases at J, with 11 bases between the two ends. CDR3 sequence (DNA): TGTGCCAGCAGTTTGTCCGTCATGGACGAGCAGTACTTC. The encoded protein is CASSLSVMDEQYF.

This clonotype has at least ten counts. V usage is TRBV12-3 or TRBV12-4 and J usage is TRBJ1-5; the D gene is possibly TRBD1 (5 bases). V dropped 3 bases and J dropped 6 bases, with 15 bases sitting between them. The CDR3 is 15 residues long. The CDR3 is CASSFSGFGFQPQHF. As DNA, the CDR3 is TGTGCCAGCAGTTTCTCAGGGTTCGGGTTTCAGCCCCAGCATTTT.

The sample holds many counts of this clonotype. This chain uses TRBV7-2 with TRBJ2-7, with TRBD1 identical over 12 bases. The CDR3 extends over 16 amino acids. The V and J ends lost 2 bases and 5 bases, in that order; junction bases with no gene match: 7. Looked up from germline, CDR1 is SGHTA and CDR2 is FQGNSA. CDR3 protein: CASSLLGQGALDEQYF. For the CDR3, the DNA is TGTGCCAGCAGCTTACTGGGACAGGGGGCGTTGGACGAGCAGTACTTC.

This clonotype was detected ten times or more. This CDR3 is CASSSSRDRAYNSPLHF. CDR3 nucleotides: TGTGCCAGCAGTTCCAGCCGAGACAGGGCATATAATTCACCCCTCCACTTT. The V gene is TRBV6-5, the J gene TRBJ1-6; 7 bases match TRBD1. The CDR3 sequence is 17 residues long. Trimming removed 4 bases from V and 4 bases from J; junction bases left unmatched: 10. The germline V gene has CDR1 MNHEY and CDR2 SVGAGI.

There are many counts of this clonotype. This rearrangement joins TRBV20-1 to TRBJ2-5; no definite D call. Trimming took 1 base from V and 4 from J, leaving 10 bases between them. Germline V gene sequence: CDR1 DFQATT, CDR2 SNEGSKA (reference sequence). The CDR3 spans 13 residues. The CDR3 sequence: CSARVGLRETQYF. CDR3 nucleotides: TGCAGTGCTAGAGTAGGGTTGCGAGAGACCCAGTACTTC.

This clonotype was detected ten times or more. This chain uses TRBV4-3 with TRBJ2-3; D is perhaps TRBD2 (6 bases). The CDR3 totals 16 residues. Germline CDR1 LGHNA, CDR2 YSLEER. V dropped 5 bases and J dropped 3 bases, with 18 bases sitting between them. The CDR3 sequence is CASSYSTGGHTDTQYF. CDR3 coding DNA: TGCGCCAGCAGCTACTCTACCGGGGGTCATACAGATACGCAGTATTTT.

This clonotype was detected ten times or more. The J gene is TRBJ2-1, the V gene TRBV29-1; D is unclear. Germline CDR1 is SQVTM and CDR2 is ANQGSEA. The CDR3 covers 12 residues. V was clipped by 3 bases and J by 6 bases, with 9 bases between them. CDR3 sequence: CSVDEESNEQFF. In DNA form, the CDR3 reads TGCAGCGTTGACGAGGAGAGCAATGAGCAGTTCTTC.

By share, this clonotype ranks as medium-sized. V usage is TRBV20-1 and J usage is TRBJ1-1; D ambiguous. The CDR3 loop spans 13 amino acids. With 0 bases removed from V and 1 base from J, the gap between germline ends came to 6 bases. The germline V gene has CDR1 DFQATT and CDR2 SNEGSKA (reference sequence). The CDR3 sequence is CSARESGNTEAFF. In DNA form, the CDR3 reads TGCAGTGCTAGAGAGAGCGGGAACACTGAAGCTTTCTTT.

This clonotype was counted at least ten times. The genes are TRBV3-1 and TRBJ1-5; 7 bases are shared with TRBD1. The CDR3 loop spans 14 amino acids. J gave up 4 bases and V 4 bases, and 4 bases lay outside the gene matches. Germline CDR1 reads LGHDT; CDR2 reads YNNKEL (reference sequence). The chain's CDR3 is CASSPNRGNQPQHF. The DNA of the CDR3 is TGTGCCAGCAGCCCTAACAGGGGAAATCAGCCCCAGCATTTT.

V and J are TRBV28 and TRBJ1-2; D possibly corresponds to TRBD1 (6 bases). The V gene lost 6 bases and the J gene lost 3 bases, with 11 bases spanning the gap. This CDR3 contains 13 residues. CDR1 and CDR2 from the germline V gene are MDHEN and SYDVKM. DNA for the CDR3: TGTGCCAGCAGGCCGACAGGCCACTATGGCTACACCTTC. This translates into CASRPTGHYGYTF.

The rearrangement joins TRBV27 to TRBJ2-1; TRBD2 aligns across 9 bases. J was trimmed by 5 bases and V by 2 bases; bases with no gene match: 10. The V gene's germline CDR1 is MNHEY and CDR2 SMNVEV (reference sequence). There are 17 residues in the CDR3. The CDR3 sequence is CASSLRGRLAGDNEQFF. CDR3 in DNA: TGTGCCAGCAGTTTACGAGGTCGATTAGCGGGGGACAATGAGCAGTTCTTC.

This clonotype was seen many times. The V call is TRBV11-2, the J call TRBJ1-1; 8 bases match TRBD1. Germline V gene data show CDR1 as SGHAT and CDR2 as FQNNGV. V trimming: 2 bases; J trimming: 5 bases; junction bases outside the gene matches: 7. CDR3 length: 15 residues. CDR3 sequence reads: CASSLPRTGRTEAFF. CDR3 in DNA: TGTGCCAGCAGCTTACCCCGGACAGGGAGGACTGAAGCTTTCTTT. Full variable domain (remainder filled in from reference TRBV11-2 and TRBJ1-1): EAGVAQSPRYKIIEKRQSVAFWCNPISGHATLYWYQQILGQGPKLLIQFQNNGVVDDSQLPKDRFSAERLKGVDSTLKIQPAKLEDSAVYLCASSLPRTGRTEAFFGQGTRLTVV.

This clonotype was seen many times. The gene calls are TRBV12-3 or TRBV12-4 and TRBJ1-6, with a possible D match to TRBD1 (6 bases). The CDR3 is made up of 16 amino acids. Trimming removed 5 bases from V and 5 bases from J, with 16 bases in between. In nucleotides, the CDR3 is TGTGCCAGCAGTCCGCTTCTCGGGGGCCATAATTCACCCCTCCACTTT. Translated: CASSPLLGGHNSPLHF.

Ten or more counts support this clonotype. The CDR3 nucleotides read TGTGCCAGCAGTTTCCAGCGGGAGATCTACGCCGGGGAGCTGTTTTTT. Translation: CASSFQREIYAGELFF. The chain recombines TRBV6-2 or TRBV6-3 with TRBJ2-2; 8 bases are shared with TRBD2. The CDR3 totals 16 residues. J gave up 6 bases and V 4 bases, and 10 bases lay outside the gene matches. Germline CDR1 MNHEY, CDR2 SVGEGT.

This clonotype has a count of ten or more. The J gene is TRBJ1-1, the V gene TRBV7-9; D gene unclear. Between the trimmed V and J ends, which lost 2 bases and 0 bases, there was a span of 4 bases. CDR3 length equals 13 residues. The V gene's germline CDR1 is SEHNR and CDR2 FQNEAQ (reference sequence). The CDR3 DNA is TGTGCCAGCAGCTTAATGGTGAACACTGAAGCTTTCTTT. Its protein product is CASSLMVNTEAFF.

This clonotype was seen at least ten times. The chain carries TRBV11-2 and TRBJ2-1; TRBD2 aligns across 9 bases. Per the germline V gene, CDR1 is SGHAT and CDR2 is FQNNGV. With V trimmed by 1 base and J by 1 base, 8 bases remained unmatched. The CDR3 totals 18 residues. This CDR3 reads CASSLVRTSALSYNEQFF. In nucleotides, the CDR3 is TGTGCCAGCAGCTTAGTACGGACTAGCGCACTATCCTACAATGAGCAGTTCTTC.

With respect to this clonotype: This likely traces to a read error, being one base from a far larger clone. The chain combines TRBV7-8 with TRBJ2-3; D not certain. The CDR3 covers 11 residues. Germline CDR1 and CDR2: SGHVS and FQNEAQ. Trimming took 5 bases from V and 2 from J, leaving 2 bases between them. In DNA, the CDR3 is TGTGCCAGCAGCCCCACAGATACGCAGTATTTT. Residues: CASSPTDTQYF. Drawing the rest from reference TRBV7-8 and TRBJ2-3, the complete variable domain is GAGVSQSPRYKVAKRGQDVALRCDPISGHVSLFWYQQALGQGPEFLTYFQNEAQLDKSGLPSDRFFAERPEGSVSTLKIQRTQQEDSAVYLCASSPTDTQYFGPGTRLTVL.

This clonotype came up many times. J is TRBJ2-3 and V is TRBV11-2, with 9 bases fitting TRBD2. The V and J ends lost 3 bases and 6 bases, in that order; junction bases with no gene match: 4. CDR1 SGHAT and CDR2 FQNNGV come from the germline V gene. The CDR3 sequence is 14 residues long. CDR3 nucleotides: TGTGCCAGCAGCTTTTTAGCGGGAGCTGATACGCAGTATTTT. Protein: CASSFLAGADTQYF. Full variable domain (remainder filled in from reference TRBV11-2 and TRBJ2-3): EAGVAQSPRYKIIEKRQSVAFWCNPISGHATLYWYQQILGQGPKLLIQFQNNGVVDDSQLPKDRFSAERLKGVDSTLKIQPAKLEDSAVYLCASSFLAGADTQYFGPGTRLTVL.

This clonotype was counted many times. The rearrangement joins TRBV12-3 or TRBV12-4 to TRBJ1-2; D is possibly TRBD1 (5 bases). V lost 1 base and J lost 14, with 14 bases in between. The length of the CDR3 is 12 residues. CDR3 in amino acids: CASSLGRVAQTF. Written as DNA, the CDR3 is TGTGCCAGCAGTTTAGGCAGGGTGGCGCAGACCTTC.

There are many counts of this clonotype. This chain connects TRBV7-2 to TRBJ2-1, with a weak D call TRBD2 (6 bases). V dropped 0 bases and J dropped 13 bases, with 10 bases sitting between them. The CDR3 length is 12 residues. Germline assignment: CDR1 SGHTA and CDR2 FQGNSA. CDR3 sequence reads: CASSLATSTQFF. The CDR3, as DNA: TGTGCCAGCAGCTTAGCAACTAGCACTCAGTTCTTC.

This clonotype was observed at least ten times. This sequence joins TRBV12-3 or TRBV12-4 and TRBJ1-6; D gene uncertain. The CDR3 totals 14 residues. Trimming shortened V by 1 base and J by 7 bases, and 8 bases separated the two germline ends. The chain's CDR3 is CASSLGPSNSPLHF. DNA for the CDR3: TGTGCCAGCAGTTTAGGACCGTCGAATTCACCCCTCCACTTT.

This clonotype was found many times. The rearrangement uses TRBV11-2 and TRBJ2-2; D unresolved. In germline, CDR1 is SGHAT, CDR2 FQNNGV. The CDR3 extends over 15 amino acids. V was clipped by 3 bases and J by 1 base, with 9 bases between them. This CDR3 is CASSFLSGNTGELFF. The CDR3 bases are TGTGCCAGCAGCTTCCTTTCGGGGAACACCGGGGAGCTGTTTTTT.

This clonotype was counted many times. The chain employs TRBV7-2 and TRBJ2-6, with 9 nucleotides matching TRBD1. Per germline, CDR1 SGHTA and CDR2 FQGNSA. CDR3 length: 16 residues. Trimming took 5 bases from V and 4 from J; bases not matched to a gene: 6. CDR3 in DNA: TGTGCCAGCAGCGGAACAGGGGGCGCAGGGGCCAACGTCCTGACTTTC. It translates to CASSGTGGAGANVLTF.

This clonotype has a count of ten or more. This chain links TRBV7-9 with TRBJ2-1; 12 bases match TRBD2. Germline CDR1 SEHNR, CDR2 FQNEAQ (reference sequence). The CDR3 runs to 17 residues. Trimming cost V 4 bases and J 5 bases; bases outside gene matches: 9. In DNA, the CDR3 is TGTGCCAGCAGCTCACACCTGACTAGCGGGGGTAACAATGAGCAGTTCTTC. As protein: CASSSHLTSGGNNEQFF.

The sample holds many counts of this clonotype. At one boundary the junction diverges from the germline segment, which might be a read error. The rearrangement uses TRBV20-1 and TRBJ2-7; D might be TRBD2 (5 bases). Germline CDR1 reads DFQATT; CDR2 reads SNEGSKA (reference sequence). The CDR3 extends over 15 amino acids. CDR3 sequence reads: CSARDREFVSSEQYF. The CDR3 DNA is TGCAGTGCTAGAGATAGGGAGTTTGTGTCCTCCGAGCAGTACTTC.

This clonotype was detected ten times or more. The chain uses TRBV14 and TRBJ2-6; 11 bases are a match to TRBD2. After removal of 3 bases from V and 0 bases from J, the junction contained 4 bases not matched to a gene. The CDR3 sequence is 18 residues long. Germline assignment: CDR1 SGHDN and CDR2 FVKESK. The CDR3 DNA follows: TGTGCCAGCAGCCAGCTAGCGGGAGGCCCCTCTGGGGCCAACGTCCTGACTTTC. Translation: CASSQLAGGPSGANVLTF.